The 31 T cell receptor beta chains reported below all come from one sample, sequenced in a study of a mutant IDH1 vaccine in newly diagnosed glioma. Time point given: week 35, safety follow-up. In the vaccine, a single dose held 300 ug of the mutant IDH1 20-mer peptide, along with topical imiquimod. The repertoire was sequenced with immunoSEQ multiplex PCR; TCRdb's copy has only in-frame clones and lacks some. The sample includes about 64,000 clones, under 85% of them seen just once. Their specific antigens are unknown. Sequenced material: PBMCs, taken from a glioma patient whose treatment included an IDH1 peptide vaccine. These receptors all stem from a man in his fifties with glioma.

This sequence joins TRBV29-1 and TRBJ2-1; 8 bases agree with TRBD2. There are 11 residues in the CDR3. CDR1 SQVTM and CDR2 ANQGSEA come from the germline V gene. Written as DNA, the CDR3 is TGCTTCCGGGGGGGTACCAATGAGCAGTTCTTC. Translation gives CFRGGTNEQFF.

The chain links TRBV7-9 to TRBJ1-1; the D gene is possibly TRBD1 (5 bases). This CDR3 has 13 amino acids. V lost 5 bases, J lost 2 bases, and 9 bases lay in between. Looked up from germline, CDR1 is SEHNR and CDR2 is FQNEAQ (reference sequence). The CDR3 here is CASSMTVNTEAFF. CDR3 nucleotide sequence: TGTGCCAGCAGCATGACAGTCAACACTGAAGCTTTCTTT.

The chain carries TRBV6-1 and TRBJ2-7; either TRBD1 or TRBD2 may fit D (6 bases each). V was cut by 0 bases and J by 6 bases, with 12 bases left in between. This CDR3 is 14 amino acids long. Germline-derived CDR1 and CDR2 are MNHNS and SASEGT. The CDR3 nucleotides are TGTGCCAGCAGTGAAGCAGGGGGGCAGAGCGAGCAGTACTTC. Its translation is CASSEAGGQSEQYF.

V gene TRBV30 combines with J gene TRBJ2-3, with TRBD2 matching 13 bases. The V and J ends lost 4 bases and 3 bases, in that order; junction bases with no gene match: 4. The CDR3 covers 15 residues. Germline CDR1 and CDR2: GTSNPN and SVGIG (reference sequence). The CDR3 nucleotides are TGTGCCTGGAAGCCACTAGCGGGGGGGACAGATACGCAGTATTTT. Protein: CAWKPLAGGTDTQYF.

The chain links TRBV30 to TRBJ2-3; possibly TRBD2 for D (6 bases). The CDR3 contains 14 residues. Between the trimmed V and J ends, which lost 4 bases and 0 bases, there was a span of 11 bases. CDR1 GTSNPN and CDR2 SVGIG come from the germline V gene (reference sequence). This CDR3 reads CAWKEAGSTDTQYF. The CDR3 DNA reads as TGTGCCTGGAAGGAGGCGGGGAGCACAGATACGCAGTATTTT.

The rearrangement joins TRBV29-1 to TRBJ2-1; 7 bases match TRBD1. The length of the CDR3 is 13 residues. The V and J ends lost 4 bases and 0 bases, in that order; junction bases with no gene match: 0. Germline lookup yields CDR1 SQVTM and CDR2 ANQGSEA. The CDR3 loop is CSVGDSSYNEQFF. The CDR3 DNA follows: TGCAGCGTTGGGGACAGCTCCTACAATGAGCAGTTCTTC.

The rearrangement joins TRBV5-1 to TRBJ2-3; 12 bases agree with TRBD2. J was trimmed by 6 bases and V by 1 base; bases with no gene match: 3. The length of the CDR3 is 15 residues. Per germline, CDR1 SGHRS and CDR2 YFSETQ. The CDR3 is CASSLTGTSGDTQYF. CDR3 DNA: TGCGCCAGCAGCTTGACCGGGACTAGCGGGGATACGCAGTATTTT.

This chain uses TRBV29-1 with TRBJ2-5; no definite D call. CDR3 length equals 10 residues. V lost 5 bases and J lost 5, with 6 bases in between. Germline CDR1 reads SQVTM; CDR2 reads ANQGSEA. The CDR3 nucleotides read TGCAGCGTTTTCAGTGAGACCCAGTACTTC. Protein sequence: CSVFSETQYF. Full variable domain (remainder filled in from reference TRBV29-1 and TRBJ2-5): SAVISQKPSRDICQRGTSLTIQCQVDSQVTMMFWYRQQPGQSLTLIATANQGSEATYESGFVIDKFPISRPNLTFSTLTVSNMSPEDSSIYLCSVFSETQYFGPGTRLLVL.

This clone was counted between two and nine times. This sequence joins TRBV29-1 and TRBJ1-3, with no clear D. The germline V gene encodes CDR1 SQVTM and CDR2 ANQGSEA. V lost 4 bases, J lost 0 bases, and 16 bases lay in between. This CDR3 region has 16 residues. CDR3 region: CSVGGWTGPSGNTIYF. The CDR3 DNA reads as TGCAGCGTTGGAGGTTGGACGGGTCCCTCTGGAAACACCATATATTTT. Supplemented by reference TRBV29-1 and TRBJ1-3, the full variable domain reads SAVISQKPSRDICQRGTSLTIQCQVDSQVTMMFWYRQQPGQSLTLIATANQGSEATYESGFVIDKFPISRPNLTFSTLTVSNMSPEDSSIYLCSVGGWTGPSGNTIYFGEGSWLTVV.

The rearrangement links TRBV5-6 to TRBJ1-1; D ambiguous. Looked up from germline, CDR1 is SGHDT and CDR2 is YYEEEE. Trimming removed 1 base at V and 1 base at J, with 5 bases between. This CDR3 has 13 amino acids. This CDR3 reads CASSLTENTEAFF. DNA of the CDR3: TGTGCCAGCAGCTTGACAGAGAACACTGAAGCTTTCTTT.

The V gene is TRBV19, the J gene TRBJ2-5, with TRBD1 matching over 10 bases. The CDR3 runs 14 residues. With 3 bases clipped from V and 5 bases from J, the junction kept 3 bases outside the gene matches. Germline V gene sequence: CDR1 LNHDA, CDR2 SQIVND (reference sequence). CDR3 loop: CASSIGTGVETQYF. CDR3 nucleotides: TGTGCCAGTAGTATTGGGACAGGGGTCGAGACCCAGTACTTC.

The chain recombines TRBV14 with TRBJ2-2; 10 nucleotides align to TRBD2. The CDR3 has 17 residues. In germline, CDR1 is SGHDN, CDR2 FVKESK. V dropped 3 bases and J dropped 7; count of bases not matched to a gene: 11. CDR3 residues: CASSHLASGGLGGELFF. CDR3 DNA sequence: TGTGCCAGCAGCCACCTAGCTAGCGGGGGCCTTGGCGGGGAGCTGTTTTTT. The full variable domain, rest sourced from reference TRBV14 and TRBJ2-2, is EAGVTQFPSHSVIEKGQTVTLRCDPISGHDNLYWYRRVMGKEIKFLLHFVKESKQDESGMPNNRFLAERTGGTYSTLKVQPAELEDSGVYFCASSHLASGGLGGELFFGEGSRLTVL.

J is TRBJ1-6 and V is TRBV9; possible D gene TRBD1, 5 bases. Deletions cut 3 bases from V and 7 bases from J, with 11 bases between. CDR1 and CDR2 (germline): SGDLS, YYNGEE. The CDR3 covers 14 residues. CDR3 region: CASSGRDANSPLHF. CDR3 DNA: TGTGCCAGCAGCGGCCGGGACGCAAATTCACCCCTCCACTTT.

The rearrangement links TRBV5-6 to TRBJ1-6; TRBD1 agrees at 8 bases. The trim removed 4 bases at V and 10 bases at J, leaving 4 bases unmatched. This CDR3 spans 13 amino acids. The germline CDR1 and CDR2 sequences are SGHDT and YYEEEE. CDR3 residues: CASSQDRVSPLHF. CDR3 nucleotide sequence: TGTGCCAGCAGCCAGGACAGGGTCTCACCCCTCCACTTT.

This clone was counted a single time. The rearrangement links TRBV5-4 to TRBJ1-2, with TRBD1 as a possible D gene (5 bases). The CDR3 is 14 amino acids. Trimming stripped 3 bases from V and 4 bases from J, with 13 bases between. Germline CDR1 SGHNT, CDR2 YYREEE (reference sequence). CDR3 amino acids: CASSSTIGAYGYTF. For the CDR3, the DNA is TGTGCCAGCAGCTCCACGATTGGGGCCTATGGCTACACCTTC.

Judged by abundance, this clone is medium-sized. This chain connects TRBV7-9 to TRBJ1-2, with 9 bases matching TRBD1. Looked up from germline, CDR1 is SEHNR and CDR2 is FQNEAQ (reference sequence). The CDR3 has 15 amino acids. The V segment lost 5 bases and the J segment 3 bases; nucleotides outside the gene matches: 7. CDR3 sequence reads: CASSPRDRADYGYTF. The CDR3 DNA is TGTGCCAGCAGCCCCCGGGACAGGGCTGACTATGGCTACACCTTC.

The chain joins TRBV11-2 to TRBJ2-7; tentative D call: TRBD1 (6 bases). V dropped 5 bases and J dropped 6 bases, with 17 bases sitting between them. Germline V gene data show CDR1 as SGHAT and CDR2 as FQNNGV. This CDR3 spans 14 amino acids. CDR3 residues: CASSPEAGTLEQYF. The CDR3 DNA sequence: TGTGCCAGCAGCCCAGAGGCCGGGACACTCGAGCAGTACTTC.

This chain joins TRBV5-1 and TRBJ1-1, with 7 bases identical to TRBD1. The CDR3 contains 17 residues. Germline CDR1 and CDR2: SGHRS and YFSETQ. The V segment lost 2 bases and the J segment 1 base; nucleotides outside the gene matches: 11. CDR3: CASSFGRGGIANTEAFF. For the CDR3, the DNA is TGCGCCAGCAGCTTTGGGAGAGGGGGCATTGCGAACACTGAAGCTTTCTTT.

The chain recombines TRBV5-1 with TRBJ1-2; D remains unclear. The CDR3 length is 12 residues. V lost 7 bases to trimming and J lost 3 bases, with 10 bases between them. Germline CDR1 reads SGHRS; CDR2 reads YFSETQ. The CDR3 nucleotides are TGCGCCAGCGGACTCGGGGACTATGGCTACACCTTC. It translates to CASGLGDYGYTF.

The sample holds one count of this clone. The V call is TRBV29-1, the J call TRBJ2-1; D may be TRBD1 or TRBD2 (5 bases each). Germline CDR1 SQVTM, CDR2 ANQGSEA. V dropped 1 base and J dropped 3 bases, with 13 bases sitting between them. This CDR3 has 15 residues. CDR3 in DNA: TGCAGCGTTGAAGGGTATGGGACCGTCTACAATGAGCAGTTCTTC. Its translation is CSVEGYGTVYNEQFF.

The chain links TRBV4-2 to TRBJ2-1, with a weak D call TRBD1 (6 bases). V lost 3 bases, J lost 0 bases, and 9 bases lay in between. The CDR3 runs to 15 residues. Germline CDR1 LGHNA, CDR2 YNFKEQ. CDR3 in DNA: TGTGCCAGCAGCCACGACAGGAGCTCCTACAATGAGCAGTTCTTC. It is translated as CASSHDRSSYNEQFF.

This clone has a handful of counts. The CDR3 reads CASLSGRADTQYF. The CDR3 DNA sequence: TGCGCCAGCCTCTCCGGACGGGCAGATACGCAGTATTTT. The V and J genes are TRBV10-1 and TRBJ2-3; D remains unclear. The CDR3 is 13 amino acids. V lost 8 bases and J lost 4, with 13 bases in between. Germline assignment: CDR1 WNHNN and CDR2 SYGVQD (reference sequence).

The chain carries TRBV30 and TRBJ1-3, with 8 bases identical to TRBD1. The V and J ends lost 5 bases and 2 bases, in that order; junction bases with no gene match: 5. Per germline, CDR1 GTSNPN and CDR2 SVGIG (reference sequence). This CDR3 spans 14 amino acids. As DNA, the CDR3 is TGTGCCTGGGGTACAGGGGGGACTGGAAACACCATATATTTT. Translated: CAWGTGGTGNTIYF. Full variable domain (rest looked up from reference TRBV30 and TRBJ1-3): SQTIHQWPATLVQPVGSPLSLECTVEGTSNPNLYWYRQAAGRGLQLLFYSVGIGQISSEVPQNLSASRPQDRQFILSSKKLLLSDSGFYLCAWGTGGTGNTIYFGEGSWLTVV.

V gene TRBV14 combines with J gene TRBJ1-2; D unresolved. Per the germline V gene, CDR1 is SGHDN and CDR2 is FVKESK. V lost 0 bases, J lost 3 bases, and 11 bases lay in between. The CDR3 runs 15 residues. The CDR3 reads CASSQDQGEYYGYTF. The CDR3 DNA sequence: TGTGCCAGCAGCCAAGATCAAGGAGAATACTATGGCTACACCTTC.

V usage is TRBV10-3 and J usage is TRBJ1-2, with TRBD1 identical over 8 bases. The CDR3 covers 15 residues. Unmatched junction bases numbered 10, after V lost 2 bases and J lost 8 bases. The germline gives CDR1 ENHRY, CDR2 SYGVKD. Here the CDR3 DNA reads TGTGCCATCAGTGAGAGTCAGCAGGGGGCAAAGGGCTACACCTTC. Its translation: CAISESQQGAKGYTF.

This rearrangement joins TRBV2 to TRBJ2-5; tentative D call: TRBD2 (5 bases). V lost 1 base and J 5 bases, leaving 14 bases between the germline ends. The CDR3 consists of 15 residues. Germline lookup yields CDR1 SNHLY and CDR2 FYNNEI. The CDR3 DNA reads TGTGCCAGCAGTGAAGGGGAGTTTAGCGTGGAGACCCAGTACTTC. Amino acid sequence: CASSEGEFSVETQYF.

The count of this clone is one. The gene calls are TRBV10-3 and TRBJ2-7, with D perhaps given as TRBD1 or TRBD2 (7 bases each). The CDR3 spans 16 residues. Trimming cost V 7 bases and J 0 bases, with 19 bases left between them. The germline CDR1 and CDR2 sequences are ENHRY and SYGVKD. CDR3 residues: CAITSQQGRGSYEQYF. The CDR3 nucleotides read TGTGCCATCACCAGCCAACAGGGGAGGGGCTCCTACGAGCAGTACTTC.

This clone was observed a few times. The V gene is TRBV19, the J gene TRBJ2-7; 7 bases map to TRBD2. Trimming cost V 4 bases and J 3 bases; bases outside gene matches: 6. This CDR3 has 14 residues. In germline, CDR1 is LNHDA, CDR2 SQIVND (reference sequence). The CDR3 loop is CASSRLATVYEQYF. The CDR3 bases are TGTGCCAGTAGTAGACTAGCAACAGTCTACGAGCAGTACTTC.

In nucleotides, the CDR3 is TGTGCCAGCAGTGGGCTAGCGGGGGTCGGTGAGACCCAGTACTTC. This encodes CASSGLAGVGETQYF. The J gene is TRBJ2-5, the V gene TRBV2; 10 bases map to TRBD2. V lost 4 bases to trimming and J lost 5 bases; unmatched junction nucleotides: 7. Germline lookup yields CDR1 SNHLY and CDR2 FYNNEI. This CDR3 region has 15 residues.

The chain uses TRBV5-4 and TRBJ1-4, with D possibly TRBD1 on 5 matching bases. Per germline, CDR1 SGHNT and CDR2 YYREEE (reference sequence). The CDR3 consists of 16 residues. Trimming took 7 bases from V and 0 from J, leaving 16 bases between them. CDR3 in amino acids: CASGKGERPTNEKLFF. CDR3 sequence (DNA): TGTGCCAGCGGCAAAGGGGAGAGACCAACTAATGAAAAACTGTTTTTT.

This chain joins TRBV6-1 and TRBJ2-7, with TRBD1 matching 7 bases. Germline trimming cut 1 base from V and 5 bases from J; bases unmatched to any gene: 8. From germline, CDR1 is MNHNS and CDR2 SASEGT. The CDR3 is 15 amino acids. CDR3 nucleotides: TGTGCCAGCAGTGAAGTAGGGACAGAAAGAAACGAGCAGTACTTC. It encodes CASSEVGTERNEQYF.